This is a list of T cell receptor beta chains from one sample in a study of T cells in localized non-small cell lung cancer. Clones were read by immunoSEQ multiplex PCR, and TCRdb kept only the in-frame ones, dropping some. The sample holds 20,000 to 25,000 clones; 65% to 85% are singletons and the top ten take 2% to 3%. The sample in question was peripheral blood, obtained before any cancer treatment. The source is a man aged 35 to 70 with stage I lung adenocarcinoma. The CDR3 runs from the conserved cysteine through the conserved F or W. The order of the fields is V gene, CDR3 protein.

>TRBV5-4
CASSPTGFWGGDTQYF
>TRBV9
CASSVAGRGSSGANVLTF
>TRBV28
CASRIPAVGELFF
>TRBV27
CASRKGQGGEQYF
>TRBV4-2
CASSQAGGQGVPYEQYF
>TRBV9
CASGGDWNNEQFF
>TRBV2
CASTTGQGGNYGYTF
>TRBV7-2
CASSSRTGGSYGYTF
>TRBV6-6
CASSLPGSGSNQPQHF
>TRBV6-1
CASSEQGTSYEQYF
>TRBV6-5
CASKTGQGAWGYTF
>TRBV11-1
CASSPRTGRSSYEQYF
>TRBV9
CASSEQGQVGYEQYF
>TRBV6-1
CASSEALAGVGQETQYF
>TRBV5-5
CASSWGPGQGSYEQYF
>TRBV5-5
CASSSRGPLYGYTF
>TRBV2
CASSESGGPRSGNTIYF
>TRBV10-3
CAISESLGGTTEAFF
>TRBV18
CASSPHPGGSGNTIYF
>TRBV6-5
CASSWIGEQFF
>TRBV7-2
CASSLTLAGGVETQYF
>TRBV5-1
CASRPGSSYNEQFF
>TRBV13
CASSLRASEAFF
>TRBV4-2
CASSQDRSSGANVLTF
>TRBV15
CATSRASGRVYNEQFF
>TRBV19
CASSPWANTEAFF
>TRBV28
CASSSGSTNQPQHF
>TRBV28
CASSFTGGFREKLFF
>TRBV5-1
CASNDGPTAQFF
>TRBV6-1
CASSWGRDNEQFF
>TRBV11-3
CASSPNTGELFF
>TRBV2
CASSGTSGSLGETQYF
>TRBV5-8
CASSLALLAGDTQYF
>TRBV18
CASSPRTGGYEQYF
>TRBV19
CASSIDAGTGGPQHF
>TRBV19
CASSATISYEQYF
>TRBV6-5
CASSYGSSGYEQYF
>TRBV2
CASSEAGPTSQPQHF
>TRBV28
CASSYRGAGYNEQFF
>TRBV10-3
CAISESTPDRLYQETQYF
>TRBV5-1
CASSLEPSGEQYF
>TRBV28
CASCLGTGGFRGYTF
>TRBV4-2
CASSQDGGGTDTQYF
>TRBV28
CASSRGTGGRLGYGYTF
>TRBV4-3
CASSQDARAETQYF
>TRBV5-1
CASSLELAGGPQYF
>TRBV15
CATSRAGPQETQYF
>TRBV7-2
CASSSFPGLDIQYF